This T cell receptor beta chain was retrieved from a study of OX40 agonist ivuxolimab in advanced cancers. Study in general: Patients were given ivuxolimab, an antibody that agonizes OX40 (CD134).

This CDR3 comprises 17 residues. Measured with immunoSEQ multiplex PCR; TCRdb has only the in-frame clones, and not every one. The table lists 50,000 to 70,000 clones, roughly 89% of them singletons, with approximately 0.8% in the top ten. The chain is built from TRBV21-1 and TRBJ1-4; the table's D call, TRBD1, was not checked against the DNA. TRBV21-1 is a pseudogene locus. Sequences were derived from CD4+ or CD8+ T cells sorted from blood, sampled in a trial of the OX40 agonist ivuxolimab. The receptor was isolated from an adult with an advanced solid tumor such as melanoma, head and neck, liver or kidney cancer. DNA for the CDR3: TGTGCCAGCAGCCCCCGACAGGGCTCTGCAACTAATGAAAAACTGTTTTTT. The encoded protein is CASSPRQGSATNEKLFF.